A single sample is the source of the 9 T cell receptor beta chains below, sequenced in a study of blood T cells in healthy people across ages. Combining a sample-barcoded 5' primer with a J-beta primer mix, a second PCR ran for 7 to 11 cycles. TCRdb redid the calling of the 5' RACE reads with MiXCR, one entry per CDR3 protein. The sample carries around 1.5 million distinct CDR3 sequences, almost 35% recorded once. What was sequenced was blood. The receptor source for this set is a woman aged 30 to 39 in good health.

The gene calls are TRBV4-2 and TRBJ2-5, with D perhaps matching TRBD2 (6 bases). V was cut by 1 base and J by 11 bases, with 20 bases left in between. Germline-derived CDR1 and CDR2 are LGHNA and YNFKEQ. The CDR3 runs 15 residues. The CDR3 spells CASSQGEEGHHEQYF. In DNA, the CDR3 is TGTGCCAGCAGCCAAGGAGAGGAGGGGCACCATGAGCAGTACTTC.

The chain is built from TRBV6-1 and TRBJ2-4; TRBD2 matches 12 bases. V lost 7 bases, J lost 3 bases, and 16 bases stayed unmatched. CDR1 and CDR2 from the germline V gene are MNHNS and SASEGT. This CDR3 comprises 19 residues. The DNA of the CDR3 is TGTGCCAGCACCTCCGGCGGGCTAGCGGGAGGGCATGGCAAAAACATTCAGTACTTC. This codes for CASTSGGLAGGHGKNIQYF.

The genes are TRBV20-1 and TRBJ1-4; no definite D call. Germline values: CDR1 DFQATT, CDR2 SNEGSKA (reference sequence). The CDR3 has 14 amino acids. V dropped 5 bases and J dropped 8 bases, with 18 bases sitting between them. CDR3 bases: TGCAGTGCTGTATACAGTGGGGAGAAGGAAAAACTGTTTTTT. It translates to CSAVYSGEKEKLFF.

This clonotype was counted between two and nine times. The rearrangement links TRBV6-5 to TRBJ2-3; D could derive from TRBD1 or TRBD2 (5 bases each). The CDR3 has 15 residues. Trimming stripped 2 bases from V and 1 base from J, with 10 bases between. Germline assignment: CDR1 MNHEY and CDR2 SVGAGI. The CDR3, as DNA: TGTGCCAGCAGTTACGGGTTGGGGGGCACAGATACGCAGTATTTT. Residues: CASSYGLGGTDTQYF.

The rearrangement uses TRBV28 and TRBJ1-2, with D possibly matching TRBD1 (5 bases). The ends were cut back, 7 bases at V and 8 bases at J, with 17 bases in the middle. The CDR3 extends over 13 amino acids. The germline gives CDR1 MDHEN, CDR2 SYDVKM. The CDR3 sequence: CASTKRTWSGYTF. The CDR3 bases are TGTGCCAGCACAAAAAGGACATGGAGCGGCTACACCTTC.

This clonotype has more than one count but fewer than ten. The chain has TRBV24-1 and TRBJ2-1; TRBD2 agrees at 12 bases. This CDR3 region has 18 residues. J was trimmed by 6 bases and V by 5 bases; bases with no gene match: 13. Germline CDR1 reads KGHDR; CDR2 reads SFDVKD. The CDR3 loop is CATSVRLAGGPGVNEQFF. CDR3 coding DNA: TGTGCCACCAGTGTTCGGCTAGCGGGAGGGCCGGGGGTCAATGAGCAGTTCTTC.

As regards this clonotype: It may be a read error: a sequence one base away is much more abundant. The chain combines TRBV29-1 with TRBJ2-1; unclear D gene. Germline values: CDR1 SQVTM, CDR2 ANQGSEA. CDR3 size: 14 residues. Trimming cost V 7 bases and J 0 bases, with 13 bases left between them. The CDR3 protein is CSANQVSSYNEQFF. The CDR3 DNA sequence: TGCAGCGCCAACCAGGTGAGCTCCTACAATGAGCAGTTCTTC.

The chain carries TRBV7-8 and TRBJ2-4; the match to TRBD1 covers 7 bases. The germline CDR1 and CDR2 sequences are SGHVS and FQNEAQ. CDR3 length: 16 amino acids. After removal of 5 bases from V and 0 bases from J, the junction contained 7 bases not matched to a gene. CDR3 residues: CASSVTGVGAKNIQYF. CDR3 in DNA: TGTGCCAGCAGCGTAACAGGGGTCGGAGCCAAAAACATTCAGTACTTC.

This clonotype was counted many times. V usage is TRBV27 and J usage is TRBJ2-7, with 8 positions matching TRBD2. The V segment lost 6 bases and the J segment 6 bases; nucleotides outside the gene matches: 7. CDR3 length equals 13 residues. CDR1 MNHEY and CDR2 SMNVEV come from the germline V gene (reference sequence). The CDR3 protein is CASSLGLAGEQYF. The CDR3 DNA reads TGTGCCAGCAGCTTAGGGCTAGCGGGCGAGCAGTACTTC.